This T cell receptor (beta chain) originates from a study of cytomegalovirus exposure and HLA in healthy donors. Study-level findings and limits: In a later analysis, V- and J-gene trimming of beta chains associated with a DCLRE1C missense variant, replicated independently.

With respect to this clone: What it recognizes is unknown.

Healthy bone marrow donors made up the donors. Germline V gene data show CDR1 as LNHDA and CDR2 as SQIVND (reference sequence). V was clipped by 10 bases and J by 4 bases, with 10 bases between them. The CDR3 sequence is 11 residues long. The PCR contained 60 Vbeta and 13 Jbeta primers. Only in-frame clones appear in the TCRdb table, and some are missing; sequencing was by immunoSEQ multiplex PCR. The table has 250,000 to 350,000 clones, more than 80% seen once. Specimen: PBMCs. The genes are TRBV19 and TRBJ1-1, with a weak D call TRBD1 (5 bases). The clonotype comes from a man between 40 and 49 years old in good health and CMV-seropositive. The CDR3 loop is CAIRVGTEAFF. The DNA of the CDR3 is TGTGCCATCAGGGTGGGCACTGAAGCTTTCTTT.